This T cell receptor (beta chain) was identified during a study of blood T cell repertoires in COVID-19. In the study overall: The United States, Italy and Spain provided the acute and convalescent COVID-19 samples.

Using immunoSEQ multiplex PCR, the repertoire was profiled, and TCRdb retains in-frame clones only, with some absent. The repertoire has nearly 200,000 clones, about 83% of them found once; the top ten carry less than 6.5%. CDR1 and CDR2 from the germline V gene are SNHLY and FYNNEI. The CDR3 extends over 15 amino acids. V lost 7 bases and J lost 7, with 17 bases in between. The sequenced sample was peripheral blood. The receptor was derived from a woman in her 70s with active or convalescent COVID-19. The chain recombines TRBV2 with TRBJ1-6, with D perhaps matching TRBD1 (6 bases). CDR3 in amino acids: CASNLQGSGNSPLHF. CDR3 nucleotide sequence: TGTGCCAGCAACCTACAGGGATCTGGCAATTCACCCCTCCACTTT. Filled out from reference TRBV2 and TRBJ1-6, the complete variable domain reads EPEVTQTPSHQVTQMGQEVILRCVPISNHLYFYWYRQILGQKVEFLVSFYNNEISEKSEIFDDQFSVERPDGSNFTLKIRSTKLEDSAMYFCASNLQGSGNSPLHFGNGTRLTVT.